Presented here are 20 T cell receptor beta chains from one specimen sequenced in a study of blood T cell repertoires in COVID-19 (dated by TCRdb to 2020 to 2021). The library relied on the immunoSEQ multiplex PCR assay. Imported from immuneACCESS, the table was reduced by TCRdb to in-frame sequences with V and J called. These copies leave out some clones; in studies compared against another copy, an unresolved V gene accounts for under half, and the cause of the remainder is not known. The sample contains 40,000 or so clones, around 84% of them found a single time. The biggest ten clones account for roughly 1.7% of the sample. Material for sequencing was peripheral blood. The receptors derive from a man aged 55 to 70 with COVID-19, enrolled during active disease.

In this sample, this clone turned up a few times. The genes are TRBV27 and TRBJ1-5; TRBD1 aligns across 8 bases. Germline loops: CDR1 MNHEY, CDR2 SMNVEV (reference sequence). J was trimmed by 2 bases and V by 6 bases; bases with no gene match: 6. The CDR3 sequence is 15 residues long. CDR3 residues: CASRLTGVGNQPQHF. In DNA form, the CDR3 reads TGTGCCAGCAGGCTGACAGGGGTAGGCAATCAGCCCCAGCATTTT.

CDR3 residues: CASSPDSRSRDEQYF. CDR3 DNA sequence: TGTGCCAGCAGTCCCGACAGTAGGTCCAGGGACGAGCAGTACTTC. V and J are TRBV6-6 and TRBJ2-7, with D maybe TRBD1 (5 bases). V was shortened by 5 bases and J by 5 bases, with 19 bases between the two germline ends. The length of the CDR3 is 15 residues. Germline CDR1 is MNHNY and CDR2 is SVGAGI (reference sequence).

The chain recombines TRBV9 with TRBJ1-6; possible D gene TRBD1, 5 bases. V lost 4 bases to trimming and J lost 7 bases, with 21 bases between them. This CDR3 spans 17 amino acids. The germline V gene has CDR1 SGDLS and CDR2 YYNGEE. As DNA, the CDR3 is TGTGCCAGCAGCCCTAGACAGAGGCTTACCCCCAATTCACCCCTCCACTTT. As protein: CASSPRQRLTPNSPLHF.

The V and J genes are TRBV2 and TRBJ1-6; no reliable D call. The CDR3 spans 11 residues. Germline-derived CDR1 and CDR2 are SNHLY and FYNNEI. Deletions cut 6 bases from V and 7 bases from J, with 4 bases between. CDR3 coding DNA: TGTGCCAGCAGGGCCAATTCACCCCTCCACTTT. Amino acids: CASRANSPLHF.

The V gene is TRBV18, the J gene TRBJ1-3, with 8 nucleotides matching TRBD1. Germline assignment: CDR1 KGHSH and CDR2 LQKENI. V gave up 1 base and J gave up 1 base; unmatched junction bases: 6. The CDR3 is 17 amino acids. The CDR3 bases are TGTGCCAGCTCACCACGGGCAGGGGGCATATCTGGAAACACCATATATTTT. It specifies CASSPRAGGISGNTIYF.

The genes are TRBV3-1 (or the pseudogene TRBV3-2) and TRBJ2-5, with TRBD1 identical over 9 bases. The CDR3 is 14 amino acids. The trim removed 4 bases at V and 5 bases at J, leaving 5 bases unmatched. Germline V CDR1 and CDR2: LGHDT, YNNKEL (reference sequence). For the CDR3, the DNA is TGTGCCAGCAGCCCCTCGGGACAGGGTGAGACCCAGTACTTC. Protein product: CASSPSGQGETQYF.

The CDR3 DNA sequence: TGCGCCAGCCAGCACTCACAGGGAATGGGGTACAATGAGCAGTTCTTC. Its translation is CASQHSQGMGYNEQFF. The chain joins TRBV5-1 to TRBJ2-1; perhaps TRBD1 as D (6 bases). V shed 7 bases and J shed 4 bases, with 21 bases lying between them. Per the germline V gene, CDR1 is SGHRS and CDR2 is YFSETQ. The CDR3 loop spans 16 amino acids.

V and J are TRBV27 and TRBJ1-1; possible D gene TRBD1, 6 bases. Trimming cost V 5 bases and J 0 bases, with 13 bases left between them. Germline loops: CDR1 MNHEY, CDR2 SMNVEV (reference sequence). The CDR3 has 15 amino acids. CDR3 region: CASSPRGFMNTEAFF. Here the CDR3 DNA reads TGTGCCAGCAGTCCTAGGGGGTTCATGAACACTGAAGCTTTCTTT.

This chain connects TRBV5-1 to TRBJ2-1; the match to TRBD2 covers 10 bases. There are 14 residues in the CDR3. Per the germline V gene, CDR1 is SGHRS and CDR2 is YFSETQ. J gave up 7 bases and V 0 bases, and 1 base lay outside the gene matches. The CDR3 loop reads CASSLEREGNEQFF. The CDR3, as DNA: TGCGCCAGCAGCTTGGAGCGGGAGGGGAATGAGCAGTTCTTC.

This clone was seen only once. The genes are TRBV30 and TRBJ2-1, with D possibly matching TRBD1 (5 bases). Germline V gene sequence: CDR1 GTSNPN, CDR2 SVGIG (reference sequence). CDR3 length equals 11 residues. Trimming stripped 7 bases from V and 7 bases from J, with 11 bases between. CDR3 protein: CASRRGNEQFF. For the CDR3, the DNA is TGTGCCTCTCGAAGGGGTAATGAGCAGTTCTTC.

J is TRBJ2-3 and V is TRBV13; D is unresolved. Between the trimmed V and J ends, which lost 5 bases and 2 bases, there was a span of 5 bases. The CDR3 consists of 12 residues. CDR1 is PRHDT, CDR2 FYEKMQ, per germline (reference sequence). The DNA for the CDR3 is TGTGCCAGCAGCGGCCTCACAGATACGCAGTATTTT. Its protein product is CASSGLTDTQYF.

CDR3 sequence reads: CAWSVRDRGGLQYF. CDR3 coding DNA: TGTGCCTGGAGTGTACGGGACAGGGGTGGACTGCAGTACTTC. This sequence joins TRBV30 and TRBJ2-7; the match to TRBD1 covers 10 bases. The CDR3 sequence is 14 residues long. Germline assignment: CDR1 GTSNPN and CDR2 SVGIG (reference sequence). V trimming: 0 bases; J trimming: 9 bases; junction bases outside the gene matches: 8.

The chain carries TRBV3-1 (or the pseudogene TRBV3-2) and TRBJ1-2, with 8 bases aligning to TRBD1. CDR1 LGHDT and CDR2 YNNKEL come from the germline V gene (reference sequence). Unmatched junction bases numbered 4, after V lost 4 bases and J lost 6 bases. The CDR3 contains 13 residues. The CDR3 is CASSLTGGDGYTF. In DNA form, the CDR3 reads TGTGCCAGCAGCCTAACAGGGGGGGATGGCTACACCTTC.

This clone is a singleton in its sample. CDR3 in DNA: TGTGCCAGCAGCCAAGTTCCTATTCGATTGAATGAGCAGTTCTTC. It codes for CASSQVPIRLNEQFF. This sequence joins TRBV3-1 (or the pseudogene TRBV3-2) and TRBJ2-1; D gene ambiguous. Trimming left V 1 base short and J 7 bases short, with 14 bases between. CDR1 LGHDT and CDR2 YNNKEL come from the germline V gene (reference sequence). The CDR3 is 15 amino acids.

J is TRBJ1-6 and V is TRBV19; TRBD1 agrees at 8 bases. The germline V gene encodes CDR1 LNHDA and CDR2 SQIVND (reference sequence). Trimming removed 5 bases from V and 11 bases from J; junction bases left unmatched: 8. The CDR3 length is 14 residues. The CDR3, as DNA: TGTGCCAGTAGTGCCAACAGGGGGAGAGCACCCCTCCACTTT. Encoded protein: CASSANRGRAPLHF.

The chain is built from TRBV21-1 and TRBJ1-5. TRBV21-1 is classified as a pseudogene. CDR3 length: 17 residues. The CDR3 loop reads CASSKDARREGNQPQHF. The CDR3 nucleotides read TGTGCCAGCAGCAAAGATGCAAGAAGAGAAGGCAATCAGCCCCAGCATTTT.

V and J are TRBV2 and TRBJ1-5; D ambiguous. V lost 2 bases and J 2 bases, leaving 7 bases between the germline ends. The CDR3 has 14 residues. Germline V gives CDR1 SNHLY, CDR2 FYNNEI. This CDR3 is CASSESGRNQPQHF. CDR3 nucleotide sequence: TGTGCCAGCAGTGAAAGCGGGCGCAATCAGCCCCAGCATTTT. Full variable domain (rest looked up from reference TRBV2 and TRBJ1-5): EPEVTQTPSHQVTQMGQEVILRCVPISNHLYFYWYRQILGQKVEFLVSFYNNEISEKSEIFDDQFSVERPDGSNFTLKIRSTKLEDSAMYFCASSESGRNQPQHFGDGTRLSIL.

This clone was detected a few times. The V gene is TRBV15, the J gene TRBJ1-1; maybe TRBD1 (6 bases). The CDR3 is 15 residues long. The germline V and J ends were trimmed by 1 base and 5 bases, with 14 bases remaining between them. CDR1 LNHNV and CDR2 YYDKDF come from the germline V gene (reference sequence). The CDR3 DNA reads as TGTGCCACCAGCAGAGGCCGGCGGGGGGCGACTGAAGCTTTCTTT. Its translation: CATSRGRRGATEAFF.

This rearrangement joins TRBV18 to TRBJ1-6, with a weak D call TRBD1 (5 bases). V shed 0 bases and J shed 7 bases, with 10 bases lying between them. The CDR3 extends over 15 amino acids. Per germline, CDR1 KGHSH and CDR2 LQKENI. CDR3 amino acids: CASSPPGPRNSPLHF. CDR3 coding DNA: TGTGCCAGCTCACCACCGGGGCCGAGAAATTCACCCCTCCACTTT.

V is TRBV30 and J is TRBJ1-5, with D unclear. This CDR3 region has 13 residues. The V end was cut by 5 bases, the J end by 4 bases, with 12 bases between. The germline CDR1 and CDR2 sequences are GTSNPN and SVGIG (reference sequence). CDR3 amino acids: CAWRRTQNQPQHF. The CDR3 DNA follows: TGTGCCTGGCGAAGAACTCAAAATCAGCCCCAGCATTTT.